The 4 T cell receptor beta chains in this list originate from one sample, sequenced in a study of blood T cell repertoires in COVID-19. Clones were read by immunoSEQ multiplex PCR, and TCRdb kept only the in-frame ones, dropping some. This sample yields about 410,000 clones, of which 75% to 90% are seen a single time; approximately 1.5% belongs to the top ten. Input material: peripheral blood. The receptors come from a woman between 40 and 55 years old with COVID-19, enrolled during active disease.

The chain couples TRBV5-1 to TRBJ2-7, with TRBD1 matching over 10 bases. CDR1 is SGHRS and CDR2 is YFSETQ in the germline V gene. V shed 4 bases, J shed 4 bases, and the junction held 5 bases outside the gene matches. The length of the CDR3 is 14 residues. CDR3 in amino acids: CASSLRQGAYEQYF. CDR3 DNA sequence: TGCGCCAGCAGCCTTCGACAGGGGGCGTACGAGCAGTACTTC.

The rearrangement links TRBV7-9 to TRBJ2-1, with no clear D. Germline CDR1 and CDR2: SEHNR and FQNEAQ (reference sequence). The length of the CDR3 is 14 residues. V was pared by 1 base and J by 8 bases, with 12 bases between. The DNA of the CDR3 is TGTGCCAGCAGCTTAGGGCGGCAGTTCGATGAGCAGTTCTTC. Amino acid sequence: CASSLGRQFDEQFF.

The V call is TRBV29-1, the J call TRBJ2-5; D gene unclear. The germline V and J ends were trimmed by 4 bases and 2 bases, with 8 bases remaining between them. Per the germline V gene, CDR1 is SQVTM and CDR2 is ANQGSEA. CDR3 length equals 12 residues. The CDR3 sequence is CSVGAGQETQYF. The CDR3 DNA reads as TGCAGCGTTGGTGCAGGACAAGAGACCCAGTACTTC.

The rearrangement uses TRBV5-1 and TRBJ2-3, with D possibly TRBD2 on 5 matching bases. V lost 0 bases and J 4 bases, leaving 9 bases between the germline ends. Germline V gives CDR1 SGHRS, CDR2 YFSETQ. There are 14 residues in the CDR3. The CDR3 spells CASSLVGSADTQYF. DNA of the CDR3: TGCGCCAGCAGCTTGGTGGGTAGCGCAGATACGCAGTATTTT.